The following is a T cell receptor beta chain sequence with its context. Residents of 24 US areas, aged roughly 18 to 90 years, made up the participants. Participant-reported clinical history was the basis for cohort assignment. How the authors handled the data: From reference gene primer amplification, estimates of nucleated cell counts were derived. Measured with immunoSEQ multiplex PCR; TCRdb has only the in-frame clones, and not every one. D and trimming come from the DNA, and the V and J calls and clone size come from that table. The sample lists roughly 130,000 clones, roughly 86% occurring once. The sample belongs to a study of blood T cell repertoires in COVID-19. Study details: Spain, Italy and the United States supplied samples that represented acute and convalescent COVID-19.

Sequencing used PBMCs or T cells enriched from blood (not recorded which). The clonotype originates from a woman aged 50 to 65 with acute COVID-19.

The DNA for the CDR3 is TGTGCCAGCAGCGTAGCGGGAACCCCTGGCACAGATACGCAGTATTTT. It is translated as CASSVAGTPGTDTQYF. The gene calls are TRBV9 and TRBJ2-3, with D perhaps TRBD2 (5 bases). CDR3 length: 16 residues. Germline V gene data show CDR1 as SGDLS and CDR2 as YYNGEE. The V end lost 0 bases, the J end lost 1 base, and 12 bases lay between the germline ends.